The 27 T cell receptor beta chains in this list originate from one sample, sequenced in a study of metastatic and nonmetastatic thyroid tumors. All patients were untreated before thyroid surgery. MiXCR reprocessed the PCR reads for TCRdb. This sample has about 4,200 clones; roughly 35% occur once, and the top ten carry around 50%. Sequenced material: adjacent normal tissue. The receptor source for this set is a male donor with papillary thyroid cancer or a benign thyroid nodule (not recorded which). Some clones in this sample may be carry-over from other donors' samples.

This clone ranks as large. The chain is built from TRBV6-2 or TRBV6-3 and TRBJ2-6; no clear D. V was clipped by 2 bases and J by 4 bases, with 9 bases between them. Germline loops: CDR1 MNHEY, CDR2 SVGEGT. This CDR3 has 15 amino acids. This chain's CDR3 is CASSYGQEGANVLTF. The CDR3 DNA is TGTGCCAGCAGTTACGGTCAGGAAGGGGCCAACGTCCTGACTTTC.

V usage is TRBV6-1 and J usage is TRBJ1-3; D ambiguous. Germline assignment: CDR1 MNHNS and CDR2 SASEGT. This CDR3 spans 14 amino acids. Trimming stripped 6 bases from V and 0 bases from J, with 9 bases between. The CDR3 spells CASRPQASGNTIYF. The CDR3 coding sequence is TGTGCCAGCAGGCCTCAGGCCTCTGGAAACACCATATATTTT.

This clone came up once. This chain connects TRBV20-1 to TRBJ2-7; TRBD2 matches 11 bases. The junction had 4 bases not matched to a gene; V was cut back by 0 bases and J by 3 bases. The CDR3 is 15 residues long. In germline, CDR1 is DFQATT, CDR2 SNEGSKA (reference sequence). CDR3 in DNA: TGCAGTGCTAGAGATCGGGGACTAGCGGACTACGAGCAGTACTTC. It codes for CSARDRGLADYEQYF.

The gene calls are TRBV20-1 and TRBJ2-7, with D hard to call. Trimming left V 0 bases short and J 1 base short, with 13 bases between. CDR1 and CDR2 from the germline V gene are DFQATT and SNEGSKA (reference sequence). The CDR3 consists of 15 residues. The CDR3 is CSAREGSGSSYEQYF. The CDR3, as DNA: TGCAGTGCTAGAGAGGGGTCAGGCAGTTCCTACGAGCAGTACTTC.

The chain's CDR3 is CASSRQGGSTEAFF. CDR3 bases: TGTGCCAGCAGCCGACAGGGCGGGAGCACTGAAGCTTTCTTT. The rearrangement links TRBV12-3 or TRBV12-4 to TRBJ1-1; 7 bases line up with TRBD1. The CDR3 consists of 14 residues. V was clipped by 6 bases and J by 4 bases; unmatched bases: 8.

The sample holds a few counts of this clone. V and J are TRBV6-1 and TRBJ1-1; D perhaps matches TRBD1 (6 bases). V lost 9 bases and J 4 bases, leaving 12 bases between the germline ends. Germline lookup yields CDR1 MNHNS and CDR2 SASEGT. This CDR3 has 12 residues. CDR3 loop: CASIKGGTEAFF. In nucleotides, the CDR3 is TGTGCCAGTATTAAAGGGGGCACTGAAGCTTTCTTT.

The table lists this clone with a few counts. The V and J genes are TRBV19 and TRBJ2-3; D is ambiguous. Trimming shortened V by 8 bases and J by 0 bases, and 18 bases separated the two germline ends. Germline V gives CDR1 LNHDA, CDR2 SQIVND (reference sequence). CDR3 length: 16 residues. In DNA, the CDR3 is TGTGCCAGTGCCCCGGGTAGTTGGGGTAGCACAGATACGCAGTATTTT. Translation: CASAPGSWGSTDTQYF.

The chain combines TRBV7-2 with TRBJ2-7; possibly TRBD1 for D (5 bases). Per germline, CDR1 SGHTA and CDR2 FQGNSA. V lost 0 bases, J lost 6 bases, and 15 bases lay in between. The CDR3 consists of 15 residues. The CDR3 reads CASSLAPGSGREQYF. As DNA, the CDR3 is TGTGCCAGCAGCTTAGCCCCCGGGTCAGGGCGCGAGCAGTACTTC.

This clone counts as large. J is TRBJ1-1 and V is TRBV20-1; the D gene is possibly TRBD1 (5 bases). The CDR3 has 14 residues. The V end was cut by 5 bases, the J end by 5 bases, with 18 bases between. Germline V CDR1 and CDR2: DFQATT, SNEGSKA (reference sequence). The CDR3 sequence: CSASPLQEGTEAFF. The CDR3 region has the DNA TGCAGTGCTTCCCCCCTACAGGAGGGGACTGAAGCTTTCTTT.

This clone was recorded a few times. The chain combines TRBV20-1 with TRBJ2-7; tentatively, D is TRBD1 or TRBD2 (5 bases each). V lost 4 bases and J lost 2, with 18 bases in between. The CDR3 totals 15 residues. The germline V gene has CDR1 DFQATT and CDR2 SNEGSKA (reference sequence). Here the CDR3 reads CSANWEMGPAYEQYF. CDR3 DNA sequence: TGCAGTGCTAACTGGGAGATGGGGCCCGCCTACGAGCAGTACTTC.

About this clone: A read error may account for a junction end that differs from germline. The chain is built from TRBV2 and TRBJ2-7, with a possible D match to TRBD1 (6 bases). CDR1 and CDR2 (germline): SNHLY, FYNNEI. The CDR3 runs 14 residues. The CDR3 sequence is CGSVTQGKRDEQYF. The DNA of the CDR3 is TGTGGCAGCGTTACACAGGGTAAAAGGGACGAGCAGTACTTC.

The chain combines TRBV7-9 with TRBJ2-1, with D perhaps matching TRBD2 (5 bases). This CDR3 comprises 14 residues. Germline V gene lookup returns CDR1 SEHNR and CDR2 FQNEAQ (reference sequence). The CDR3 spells CAGSLAGERHEQFF. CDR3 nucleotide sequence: TGTGCTGGCAGCTTAGCCGGGGAGCGTCATGAGCAGTTCTTC.

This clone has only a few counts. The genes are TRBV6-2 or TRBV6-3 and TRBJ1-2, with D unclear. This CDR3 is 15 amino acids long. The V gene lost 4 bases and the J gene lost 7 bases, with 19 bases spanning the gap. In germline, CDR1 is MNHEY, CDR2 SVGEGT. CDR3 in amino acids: CASSFQGPVFSGYTF. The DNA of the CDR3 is TGTGCCAGCAGTTTTCAAGGACCGGTTTTTTCTGGCTACACCTTC.

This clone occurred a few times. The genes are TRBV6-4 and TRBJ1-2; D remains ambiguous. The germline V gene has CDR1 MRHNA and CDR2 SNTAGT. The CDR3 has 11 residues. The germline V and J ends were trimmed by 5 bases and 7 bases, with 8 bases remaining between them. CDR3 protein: CASSSFSGYTF. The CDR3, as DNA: TGTGCCAGCAGTTCATTCAGTGGCTACACCTTC.

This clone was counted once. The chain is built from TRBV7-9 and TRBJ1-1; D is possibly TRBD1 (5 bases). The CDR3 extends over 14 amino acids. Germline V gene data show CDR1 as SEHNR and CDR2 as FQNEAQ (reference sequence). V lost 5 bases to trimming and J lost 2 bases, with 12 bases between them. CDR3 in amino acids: CASSKVGVNTEAFF. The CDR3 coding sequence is TGTGCCAGCAGCAAAGTGGGGGTAAACACTGAAGCTTTCTTT. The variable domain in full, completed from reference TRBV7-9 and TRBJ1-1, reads DTGVSQNPRHKITKRGQNVTFRCDPISEHNRLYWYRQTLGQGPEFLTYFQNEAQLEKSRLLSDRFSAERPKGSFSTLEIQRTEQGDSAMYLCASSKVGVNTEAFFGQGTRLTVV.

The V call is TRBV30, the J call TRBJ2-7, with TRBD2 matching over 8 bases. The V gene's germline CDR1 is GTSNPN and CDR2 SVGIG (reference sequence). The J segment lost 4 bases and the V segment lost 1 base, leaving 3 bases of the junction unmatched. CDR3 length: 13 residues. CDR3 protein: CAWSASGGYEQYF. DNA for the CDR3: TGTGCCTGGAGTGCAAGCGGGGGTTACGAGCAGTACTTC.

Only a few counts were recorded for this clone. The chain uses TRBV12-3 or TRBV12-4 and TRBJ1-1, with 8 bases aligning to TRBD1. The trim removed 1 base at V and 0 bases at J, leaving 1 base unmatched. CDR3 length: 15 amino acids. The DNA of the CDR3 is TGTGCCAGCAGTTTAGGACAGGGGATGAACACTGAAGCTTTCTTT. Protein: CASSLGQGMNTEAFF.

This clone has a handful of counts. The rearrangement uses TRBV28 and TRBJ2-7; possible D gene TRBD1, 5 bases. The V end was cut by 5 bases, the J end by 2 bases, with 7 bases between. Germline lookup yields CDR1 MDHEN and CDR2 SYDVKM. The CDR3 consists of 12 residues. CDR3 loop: CASSRQPYEQYF. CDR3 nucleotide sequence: TGTGCCAGCAGTCGACAGCCCTACGAGCAGTACTTC.

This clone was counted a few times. CDR3 region: CASSQPGQGISGNTIYF. In DNA, the CDR3 is TGTGCCAGCAGTCAGCCGGGACAGGGAATCTCTGGAAACACCATATATTTT. V usage is TRBV6-2 or TRBV6-3 and J usage is TRBJ1-3; 9 positions match TRBD1. Germline CDR1 is MNHEY and CDR2 is SVGEGT. Trimming took 5 bases from V and 0 from J; bases not matched to a gene: 8. The CDR3 runs 17 residues.

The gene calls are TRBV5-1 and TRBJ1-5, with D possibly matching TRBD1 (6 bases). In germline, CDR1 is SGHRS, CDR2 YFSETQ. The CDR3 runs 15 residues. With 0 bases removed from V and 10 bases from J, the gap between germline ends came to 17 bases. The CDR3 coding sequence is TGCGCCAGCAGCTTGGGCGTACAGGGTGAAGAACCCCAGCATTTT. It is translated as CASSLGVQGEEPQHF.

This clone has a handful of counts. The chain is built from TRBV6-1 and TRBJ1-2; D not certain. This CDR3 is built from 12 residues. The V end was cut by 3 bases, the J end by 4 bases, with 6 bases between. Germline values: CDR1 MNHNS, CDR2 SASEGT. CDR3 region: CASSDWFYGYTF. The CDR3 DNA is TGTGCCAGCAGTGATTGGTTCTATGGCTACACCTTC.

CDR3 coding DNA: TGTGCCAGCAGGAGACAGGGGACTAGCAATCAGCCCCAGCATTTT. Its translation is CASRRQGTSNQPQHF. The V and J genes are TRBV28 and TRBJ1-5, with TRBD1 matching 8 bases. V shed 6 bases and J 0 bases; nucleotides not matched to a gene: 4. Per the germline V gene, CDR1 is MDHEN and CDR2 is SYDVKM. The CDR3 is made up of 15 amino acids.

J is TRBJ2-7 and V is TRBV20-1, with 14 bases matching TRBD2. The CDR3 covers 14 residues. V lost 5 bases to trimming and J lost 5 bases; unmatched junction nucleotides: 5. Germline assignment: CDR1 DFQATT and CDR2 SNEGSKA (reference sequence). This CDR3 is CSAAGTSGRNEQYF. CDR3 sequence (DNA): TGCAGTGCTGCTGGGACTAGCGGGAGAAACGAGCAGTACTTC.

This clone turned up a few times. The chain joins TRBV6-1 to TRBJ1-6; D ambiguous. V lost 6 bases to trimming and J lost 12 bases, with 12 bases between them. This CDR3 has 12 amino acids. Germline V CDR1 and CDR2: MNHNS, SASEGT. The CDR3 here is CASRVGDGPLHF. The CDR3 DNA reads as TGTGCCAGCAGGGTGGGTGACGGACCCCTCCACTTT.

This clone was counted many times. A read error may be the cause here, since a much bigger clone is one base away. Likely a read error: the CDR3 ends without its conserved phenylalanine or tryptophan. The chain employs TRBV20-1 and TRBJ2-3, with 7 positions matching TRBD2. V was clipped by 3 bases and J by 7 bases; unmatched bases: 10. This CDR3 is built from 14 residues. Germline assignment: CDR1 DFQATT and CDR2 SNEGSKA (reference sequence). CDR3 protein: CSARVAGEWNTQYS. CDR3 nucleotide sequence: TGCAGTGCTAGGGTTGCGGGAGAGTGGAATACGCAGTATTCT.

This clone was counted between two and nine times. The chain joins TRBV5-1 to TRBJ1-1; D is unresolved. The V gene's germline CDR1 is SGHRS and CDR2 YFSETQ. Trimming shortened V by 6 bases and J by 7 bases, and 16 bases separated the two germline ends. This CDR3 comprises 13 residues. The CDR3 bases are TGCGCCAGCACTAAGACGCCGGACGATGAAGCTTTCTTT. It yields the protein CASTKTPDDEAFF.

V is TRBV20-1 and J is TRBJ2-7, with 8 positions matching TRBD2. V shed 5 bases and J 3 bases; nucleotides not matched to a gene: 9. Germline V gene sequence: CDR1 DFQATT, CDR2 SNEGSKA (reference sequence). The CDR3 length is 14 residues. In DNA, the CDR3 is TGCAGTGCTCCTAAATCGGGGGGGCGCTACGAGCAGTACTTC. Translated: CSAPKSGGRYEQYF.